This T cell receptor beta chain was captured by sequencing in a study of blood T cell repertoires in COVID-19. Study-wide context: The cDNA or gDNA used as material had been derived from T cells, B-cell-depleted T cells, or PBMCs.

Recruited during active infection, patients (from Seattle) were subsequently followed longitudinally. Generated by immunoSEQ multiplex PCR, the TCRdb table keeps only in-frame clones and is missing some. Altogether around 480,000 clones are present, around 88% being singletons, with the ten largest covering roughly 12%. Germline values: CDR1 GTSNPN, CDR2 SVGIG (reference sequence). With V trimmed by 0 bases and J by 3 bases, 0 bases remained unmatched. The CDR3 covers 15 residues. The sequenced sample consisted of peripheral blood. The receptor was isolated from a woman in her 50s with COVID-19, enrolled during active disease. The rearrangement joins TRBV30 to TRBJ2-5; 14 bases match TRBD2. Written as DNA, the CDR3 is TGTGCCTGGAGTGTGGGACTAGCGGGGGAAGAGACCCAGTACTTC. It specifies CAWSVGLAGEETQYF.